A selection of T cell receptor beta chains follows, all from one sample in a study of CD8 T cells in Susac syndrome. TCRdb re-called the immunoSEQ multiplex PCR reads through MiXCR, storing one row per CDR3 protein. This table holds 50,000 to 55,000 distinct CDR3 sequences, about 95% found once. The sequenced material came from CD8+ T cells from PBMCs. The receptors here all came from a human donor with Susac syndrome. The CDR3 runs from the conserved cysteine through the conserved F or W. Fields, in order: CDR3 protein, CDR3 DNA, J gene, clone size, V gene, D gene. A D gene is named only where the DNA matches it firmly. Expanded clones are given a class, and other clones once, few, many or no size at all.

CDR3aa: CASSHPGQGGTYEQYF; CDR3nt: TGCGCCAGCAGCCATCCGGGACAGGGAGGCACCTACGAGCAGTACTTC; j_gene: TRBJ2-7; abundance: -; v_gene: TRBV4-1; d_gene: TRBD1
CDR3aa: CSARSGNTIYF; CDR3nt: TGCAGTGCTCGGTCTGGAAACACCATATATTTT; j_gene: TRBJ1-3; abundance: -; v_gene: TRBV20-1; d_gene: -
CDR3aa: CASSLDQEGGWGKNIQYF; CDR3nt: TGTGCCAGCAGCTTAGACCAGGAGGGCGGATGGGGCAAAAACATTCAGTACTTC; j_gene: TRBJ2-4; abundance: once; v_gene: TRBV7-9; d_gene: -
CDR3aa: CASSPGPISQHTQYF; CDR3nt: TGTGCCAGCAGCCCTGGTCCAATCTCCCAACATACGCAGTATTTT; j_gene: TRBJ2-3; abundance: -; v_gene: TRBV6-5; d_gene: -
CDR3aa: CSASMGLEQYF; CDR3nt: TGCAGTGCTAGCATGGGGCTCGAGCAGTACTTC; j_gene: TRBJ2-7; abundance: -; v_gene: TRBV20-1; d_gene: -
CDR3aa: CASSLRGPGTTKFPIQETQYF; CDR3nt: TGTGCCAGCAGTCTTAGAGGACCCGGGACTACGAAATTCCCCATTCAAGAGACCCAGTACTTC; j_gene: TRBJ2-5; abundance: -; v_gene: TRBV12-3/TRBV12-4; d_gene: TRBD2
CDR3aa: CASSYQLAGAAYNEQFF; CDR3nt: TGTGCCAGCAGTTACCAACTAGCGGGGGCAGCCTACAATGAGCAGTTCTTC; j_gene: TRBJ2-1; abundance: once; v_gene: TRBV6-5; d_gene: TRBD2
CDR3aa: CASSLSGGATDTQYF; CDR3nt: TGTGCCAGCAGTTTAAGCGGGGGGGCCACAGATACGCAGTATTTT; j_gene: TRBJ2-3; abundance: few; v_gene: TRBV12-3/TRBV12-4; d_gene: TRBD2
CDR3aa: CSASLSRVQETQYF; CDR3nt: TGCAGTGCTAGCCTGTCTAGAGTCCAAGAGACCCAGTACTTC; j_gene: TRBJ2-5; abundance: -; v_gene: TRBV20-1; d_gene: -
CDR3aa: CATSRVGVGDTQYF; CDR3nt: TGTGCCACCAGCAGAGTTGGGGTTGGGGATACGCAGTATTTT; j_gene: TRBJ2-3; abundance: -; v_gene: TRBV15; d_gene: -
CDR3aa: CASSYSSGTSEFGQYF; CDR3nt: TGTGCCAGCAGTTACTCGAGTGGGACTAGCGAGTTCGGGCAGTACTTC; j_gene: TRBJ2-7; abundance: -; v_gene: TRBV6-5; d_gene: TRBD2
CDR3aa: CAWSPRIGRVGRETQYF; CDR3nt: TGTGCCTGGAGTCCCCGGATCGGCCGGGTCGGGCGGGAGACCCAGTACTTC; j_gene: TRBJ2-5; abundance: -; v_gene: TRBV30; d_gene: -
CDR3aa: CASSLGARGGDEQFF; CDR3nt: TGTGCCAGCAGCCTCGGGGCGCGGGGGGGCGACGAGCAGTTCTTC; j_gene: TRBJ2-1; abundance: -; v_gene: TRBV14; d_gene: TRBD2
CDR3aa: CASSYPGGPETQYF; CDR3nt: TGTGCCAGCAGCTACCCGGGGGGGCCGGAGACCCAGTACTTC; j_gene: TRBJ2-5; abundance: -; v_gene: TRBV7-9; d_gene: TRBD2
CDR3aa: CASSQEGGYPTYEQYF; CDR3nt: TGTGCCAGCAGCCAAGAAGGGGGTTACCCCACCTACGAGCAGTACTTC; j_gene: TRBJ2-7; abundance: -; v_gene: TRBV3-1; d_gene: -
CDR3aa: CAWSGRVGGNQPQHF; CDR3nt: TGTGCCTGGAGTGGCAGGGTTGGAGGCAATCAGCCCCAGCATTTT; j_gene: TRBJ1-5; abundance: -; v_gene: TRBV30; d_gene: -
CDR3aa: CASSYRALGTGGDEQYF; CDR3nt: TGTGCCAGCAGTTACCGAGCTTTGGGGACAGGGGGCGACGAGCAGTACTTC; j_gene: TRBJ2-7; abundance: -; v_gene: TRBV6-2/TRBV6-3; d_gene: TRBD1
CDR3aa: CCFRGESDTEAFF; CDR3nt: TGCTGCTTCCGAGGCGAATCGGACACTGAAGCTTTCTTT; j_gene: TRBJ1-1; abundance: -; v_gene: TRBV20-1; d_gene: -
CDR3aa: CASSVAPRTGFYTEAFF; CDR3nt: TGTGCCAGCAGCGTAGCTCCTCGGACAGGGTTTTATACTGAAGCTTTCTTT; j_gene: TRBJ1-1; abundance: -; v_gene: TRBV9; d_gene: TRBD1
CDR3aa: CASSSVWNTEAFF; CDR3nt: TGTGCCAGCAGCTCCGTTTGGAACACTGAAGCTTTCTTT; j_gene: TRBJ1-1; abundance: -; v_gene: TRBV12-1; d_gene: -
CDR3aa: CASAGGYEQYF; CDR3nt: TGTGCCAGCGCAGGGGGCTACGAGCAGTACTTC; j_gene: TRBJ2-7; abundance: -; v_gene: TRBV2; d_gene: TRBD1
CDR3aa: CASSTGTGPNSPLHF; CDR3nt: TGTGCCAGCAGTACAGGGACTGGACCCAATTCACCCCTCCACTTT; j_gene: TRBJ1-6; abundance: -; v_gene: TRBV5-6; d_gene: -
CDR3aa: CASSQVSGGNQETQYF; CDR3nt: TGCGCCAGCAGCCAAGTTAGCGGGGGAAACCAAGAGACCCAGTACTTC; j_gene: TRBJ2-5; abundance: -; v_gene: TRBV4-1; d_gene: TRBD2
CDR3aa: CASSVVGGWETQYF; CDR3nt: TGTGCCAGCAGCGTAGTCGGGGGCTGGGAGACCCAGTACTTC; j_gene: TRBJ2-5; abundance: -; v_gene: TRBV9; d_gene: -
CDR3aa: CASSQLTSGGPETQYF; CDR3nt: TGCGCCAGCAGCCAACTTACTAGCGGGGGCCCGGAGACCCAGTACTTC; j_gene: TRBJ2-5; abundance: -; v_gene: TRBV4-1; d_gene: TRBD2
CDR3aa: CASSQDGTQYF; CDR3nt: TGCGCCAGCAGCCAAGATGGGACCCAGTACTTC; j_gene: TRBJ2-5; abundance: -; v_gene: TRBV4-1; d_gene: -
CDR3aa: CATSRDRILYGYTF; CDR3nt: TGTGCCACCAGCAGAGACAGGATCCTCTATGGCTACACCTTC; j_gene: TRBJ1-2; abundance: -; v_gene: TRBV15; d_gene: -
CDR3aa: CATSSDRGAIYGYTF; CDR3nt: TGTGCCACCAGCTCAGACAGGGGAGCTATCTATGGCTACACCTTC; j_gene: TRBJ1-2; abundance: -; v_gene: TRBV15; d_gene: TRBD1
CDR3aa: CATSGAGGSGYTF; CDR3nt: TGTGCCACCAGTGGGGCAGGGGGCTCTGGCTACACCTTC; j_gene: TRBJ1-2; abundance: -; v_gene: TRBV24-1; d_gene: TRBD1
CDR3aa: CATSRDRGINQPQHF; CDR3nt: TGTGCCACCAGCAGAGACAGGGGTATCAATCAGCCCCAGCATTTT; j_gene: TRBJ1-5; abundance: -; v_gene: TRBV15; d_gene: -
CDR3aa: CASSLGEYSPLHF; CDR3nt: TGTGCCAGCAGCCTCGGGGAGTATTCACCCCTCCACTTT; j_gene: TRBJ1-6; abundance: -; v_gene: TRBV11-2; d_gene: -
CDR3aa: CASSSEGDTDTQYF; CDR3nt: TGTGCCAGCAGCTCGGAGGGGGACACAGATACGCAGTATTTT; j_gene: TRBJ2-3; abundance: -; v_gene: TRBV11-3; d_gene: -
CDR3aa: CACRSREDYGYTF; CDR3nt: TGTGCCTGTAGATCGAGGGAGGACTATGGCTACACCTTC; j_gene: TRBJ1-2; abundance: -; v_gene: TRBV30; d_gene: -
CDR3aa: CSGYGETDYGYTF; CDR3nt: TGCAGTGGATACGGGGAAACCGACTATGGCTACACCTTC; j_gene: TRBJ1-2; abundance: -; v_gene: TRBV20-1; d_gene: -
CDR3aa: CASRGFGPPDTQYF; CDR3nt: TGTGCCAGCAGGGGATTCGGACCCCCAGATACGCAGTATTTT; j_gene: TRBJ2-3; abundance: -; v_gene: TRBV5-4; d_gene: -
CDR3aa: CASSQERTGDQPQHF; CDR3nt: TGTGCCAGCAGCCAAGAGAGGACAGGGGACCAGCCCCAGCATTTT; j_gene: TRBJ1-5; abundance: -; v_gene: TRBV4-2; d_gene: TRBD1
CDR3aa: CASSQVGQINEQFF; CDR3nt: TGCGCCAGCAGCCAAGTCGGGCAGATCAATGAGCAGTTCTTC; j_gene: TRBJ2-1; abundance: -; v_gene: TRBV4-1; d_gene: -
CDR3aa: CASSLQGGEAFF; CDR3nt: TGTGCCAGCAGCTTACAAGGGGGTGAAGCTTTCTTT; j_gene: TRBJ1-1; abundance: -; v_gene: TRBV7-9; d_gene: -
CDR3aa: CASNRVGGMSNQPQHF; CDR3nt: TGTGCCAGCAACAGGGTGGGGGGTATGAGCAATCAGCCCCAGCATTTT; j_gene: TRBJ1-5; abundance: -; v_gene: TRBV2; d_gene: -
CDR3aa: CASSFDRGVVQPQHF; CDR3nt: TGTGCCAGCAGCTTCGACAGGGGTGTCGTTCAGCCCCAGCATTTT; j_gene: TRBJ1-5; abundance: -; v_gene: TRBV5-6; d_gene: TRBD1
CDR3aa: CASSRGLAGLYNEQFF; CDR3nt: TGTGCCAGCAGCCGCGGACTAGCGGGGCTCTACAATGAGCAGTTCTTC; j_gene: TRBJ2-1; abundance: -; v_gene: TRBV9; d_gene: TRBD2
CDR3aa: CASSSSGGAMDTQYF; CDR3nt: TGTGCCAGCAGTTCTAGCGGGGGGGCCATGGATACGCAGTATTTT; j_gene: TRBJ2-3; abundance: few; v_gene: TRBV5-4; d_gene: TRBD2
CDR3aa: CASSQYRTGSVSSGANVLTF; CDR3nt: TGTGCCAGCAGCCAGTATAGAACGGGATCCGTAAGCTCTGGGGCCAACGTCCTGACTTTC; j_gene: TRBJ2-6; abundance: -; v_gene: TRBV4-2; d_gene: -
CDR3aa: CASSLLQGTEAFF; CDR3nt: TGCGCCAGCAGCTTACTACAGGGCACTGAAGCTTTCTTT; j_gene: TRBJ1-1; abundance: -; v_gene: TRBV5-1; d_gene: -
CDR3aa: CAWSVGGLNEAFF; CDR3nt: TGTGCCTGGAGTGTAGGTGGGCTCAATGAAGCTTTCTTT; j_gene: TRBJ1-1; abundance: -; v_gene: TRBV30; d_gene: -
CDR3aa: CASTLQGNYEQYF; CDR3nt: TGTGCCAGCACCCTCCAGGGGAACTACGAGCAGTACTTC; j_gene: TRBJ2-7; abundance: -; v_gene: TRBV13; d_gene: -
CDR3aa: CASSLQETQYF; CDR3nt: TGTGCCAGCAGCCTCCAAGAGACCCAGTACTTC; j_gene: TRBJ2-5; abundance: -; v_gene: TRBV7-9; d_gene: -
CDR3aa: CASSLSQQTSNTEAFF; CDR3nt: TGTGCCAGCAGCTTATCGCAACAGACATCGAACACTGAAGCTTTCTTT; j_gene: TRBJ1-1; abundance: -; v_gene: TRBV7-6; d_gene: -
CDR3aa: CASSSMGTDSYEQYF; CDR3nt: TGTGCCAGCAGTTCGATGGGGACAGATTCCTACGAGCAGTACTTC; j_gene: TRBJ2-7; abundance: -; v_gene: TRBV27; d_gene: TRBD1